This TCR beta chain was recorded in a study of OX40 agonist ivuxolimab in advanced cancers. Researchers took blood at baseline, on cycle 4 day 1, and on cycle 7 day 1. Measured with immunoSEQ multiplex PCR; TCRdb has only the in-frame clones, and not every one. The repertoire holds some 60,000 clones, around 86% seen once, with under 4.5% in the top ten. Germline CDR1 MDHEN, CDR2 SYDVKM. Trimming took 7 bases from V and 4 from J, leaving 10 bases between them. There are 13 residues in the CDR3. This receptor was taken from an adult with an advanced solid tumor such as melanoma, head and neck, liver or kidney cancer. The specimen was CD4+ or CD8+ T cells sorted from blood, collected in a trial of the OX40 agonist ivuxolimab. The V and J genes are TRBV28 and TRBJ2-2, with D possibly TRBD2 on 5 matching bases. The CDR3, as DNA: TGTGCCAGCACCCTCCGGGGCACCGGGGAGCTGTTTTTT. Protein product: CASTLRGTGELFF.